This T cell receptor beta chain was captured in a study of T cell repertoires in cytomegalovirus infection (dated by TCRdb to the late 2010s). Broadly, across the study: Because public TCR beta signatures pointed to carriage of CMV infection together with the matching HLA type, the HLA type of each donor mattered for the analysis.

Results and caveats for the whole study, not just this receptor: The ex vivo response was dominated by HLA-C-restricted CMV-specific TCR beta clonotypes, and the single most frequent clonotype in two of eight donors was supplied by these HLA-C-restricted clonotypes. Carriers of CMV infection plus the relevant HLA type were discriminated by the cumulative frequency of public TCR beta family members in the study cohort and in an independent roughly 380-donor cohort.

Counted from cysteine to phenylalanine, this CDR3 has 16 amino acids. Just the 48-base CDR3 DNA is kept, in frame starting at base 1. For CDR1 and CDR2, the germline V gene lists SGHDT and YYEEEE. For this chain, trimming is 3 bases at the V end and 1 base at the J end, and the number of junction bases without a gene match is 9. This clonotype appeared many times. Its antigen is not yet known. No qualities accompany the bases; no much larger clone lies one base away. Sequencing took place on an Illumina HiSeq 1500. TCRdb reprocessed the public reads (quality trimming at Q25 with fastp, clone calling with MiXCR) and kept in-frame beta chains. Rows merge per CDR3 protein into single entries with the most common DNA and genes. The sample table holds about 260,000 distinct CDR3 sequences, of which roughly an eighth were seen once. 8.8% of the sample is held by the ten biggest clonotypes.

Sequencing was carried out using PBMCs. This TCR was sampled from a human donor in good health (CMV status not recorded). Some clones in this sample may be carry-over from other donors' samples. The V and J genes are TRBV5-6 and TRBJ2-5; TRBD2 fits 7 bases in the junction. The CDR3 amino acid sequence is: CASSSPSGGPQETQYF. In nucleotides, the sequence is TGTGCCAGCAGCTCTCCTTCGGGAGGCCCCCAAGAGACCCAGTACTTC. The CDR3 plus the reference TRBV5-6 and TRBJ2-5 genes for the other parts give the full variable domain: DAGVTQSPTHLIKTRGQQVTLRCSPKSGHDTVSWYQQALGQGPQFIFQYYEEEERQRGNFPDRFSGHQFPNYSSELNVNALLLGDSALYLCASSSPSGGPQETQYFGPGTRLLVL.